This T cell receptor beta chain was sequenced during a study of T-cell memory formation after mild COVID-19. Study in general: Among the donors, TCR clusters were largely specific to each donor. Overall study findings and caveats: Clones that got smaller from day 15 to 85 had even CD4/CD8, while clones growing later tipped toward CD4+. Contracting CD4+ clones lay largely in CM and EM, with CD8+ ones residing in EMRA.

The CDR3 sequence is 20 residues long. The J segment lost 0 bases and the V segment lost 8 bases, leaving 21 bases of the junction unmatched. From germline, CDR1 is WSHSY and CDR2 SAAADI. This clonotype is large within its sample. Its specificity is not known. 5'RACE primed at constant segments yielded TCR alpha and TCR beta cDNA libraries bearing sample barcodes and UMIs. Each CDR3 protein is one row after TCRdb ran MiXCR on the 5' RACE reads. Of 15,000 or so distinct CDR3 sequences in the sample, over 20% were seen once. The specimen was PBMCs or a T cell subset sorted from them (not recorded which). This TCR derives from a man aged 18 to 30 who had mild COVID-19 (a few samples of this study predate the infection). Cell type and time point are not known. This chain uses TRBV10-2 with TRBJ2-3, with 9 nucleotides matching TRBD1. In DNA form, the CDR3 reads TGCGCCAGCCCACGCTTTAAACCGGGACAGGGAGTAGTCAGCACAGATACGCAGTATTTT. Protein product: CASPRFKPGQGVVSTDTQYF.